The 27 T cell receptor beta chains below were found in one sample sequenced in a study of T cells in Graves' hyperthyroidism and ophthalmopathy. Amplified TCR beta CDR3 regions came from RNA transcripts. First-round RT-PCR of the TCR CDR3 relied on the HTBI primer set. TCRdb independently ran MiXCR on the multiplex PCR reads; one entry per CDR3 protein. The sample carries more than 350,000 distinct CDR3 sequences, about 15% recorded once. The sequenced sample consisted of blood. The receptors here all came from a woman aged 25 to 39 with Graves' hyperthyroidism.

This chain connects TRBV10-3 to TRBJ1-2; TRBD1 is a possible D gene (5 bases). Germline CDR1 and CDR2: ENHRY and SYGVKD. V was pared by 8 bases and J by 7 bases, with 17 bases between. This CDR3 is built from 13 residues. This CDR3 reads CAISQQQGGGYTF. The DNA of the CDR3 is TGTGCCATCTCCCAACAGCAGGGAGGTGGCTACACCTTC.

This clonotype was detected only a few times. With a much larger clone just one base away, this may be a read error. The gene calls are TRBV2 and TRBJ1-1; 7 nucleotides align to TRBD1. The germline V gene has CDR1 SNHLY and CDR2 FYNNEI. The length of the CDR3 is 15 residues. V was pared by 6 bases and J by 4 bases, with 11 bases of the junction left unmatched. The CDR3 region has the DNA TGTGCCAGCAGCCGACAGGGCGTCTCAACCACTGAAGCTTTCTTT. Translating it yields CASSRQGVSTTEAFF.

This clonotype was detected ten times or more. The chain carries TRBV18 and TRBJ2-5; possible D gene TRBD1, 6 bases. Germline V gene sequence: CDR1 KGHSH, CDR2 LQKENI. Deletions cut 1 base from V and 4 bases from J, with 10 bases between. The CDR3 consists of 14 residues. This CDR3 is CASSPQGGLETQYF. Written as DNA, the CDR3 is TGTGCCAGCTCACCACAAGGGGGTCTAGAGACCCAGTACTTC.

This clonotype appeared many times. This rearrangement joins TRBV18 to TRBJ1-2; no clear D gene. V lost 3 bases, J lost 2 bases, and 7 bases lay in between. CDR3 length equals 13 residues. CDR1 KGHSH and CDR2 LQKENI come from the germline V gene. The CDR3 region has the DNA TGTGCCAGCTCACCCGGCACCAACTATGGCTACACCTTC. Translated, it gives CASSPGTNYGYTF.

This clonotype was counted between two and nine times. This chain uses TRBV5-1 with TRBJ2-5; D possibly matches TRBD1 or TRBD2 (6 bases each). V dropped 8 bases and J dropped 3 bases, with 17 bases sitting between them. From germline, CDR1 is SGHRS and CDR2 YFSETQ. This CDR3 is built from 14 residues. The CDR3 DNA is TGCGCCAGTCAGTGGGGGGCGAGGGAAGAGACCCAGTACTTC. Its translation: CASQWGAREETQYF.

This clonotype has a single count. The V and J genes are TRBV12-3 or TRBV12-4 and TRBJ2-7, with TRBD1 identical over 8 bases. The CDR3 sequence is 14 residues long. Trimming at V came to 0 bases and at J to 6 bases, leaving 4 bases not matched to a gene. In DNA form, the CDR3 reads TGTGCCAGCAGTTTAGCTCAGGGGGCGGGCGAGCAGTACTTC. Protein product: CASSLAQGAGEQYF.

J is TRBJ2-1 and V is TRBV12-3 or TRBV12-4, with D perhaps TRBD2 (6 bases). Trimming took 4 bases from V and 6 from J, leaving 10 bases between them. The CDR3 loop spans 13 amino acids. DNA of the CDR3: TGTGCCAGCAGTTCTGGAGGGTCCAATGAGCAGTTCTTC. Translation: CASSSGGSNEQFF.

There are many counts of this clonotype. The chain couples TRBV29-1 to TRBJ2-1; 10 bases line up with TRBD1. V shed 6 bases and J 7 bases; nucleotides not matched to a gene: 0. This CDR3 has 11 amino acids. Germline values: CDR1 SQVTM, CDR2 ANQGSEA. The CDR3: CSVGQGNEQFF. In nucleotides, the CDR3 is TGCAGCGTGGGACAGGGGAATGAGCAGTTCTTC.

This clonotype came up many times. The V call is TRBV6-5, the J call TRBJ1-2, with D tentatively TRBD1 (6 bases). Trimming took off 2 bases at V and 6 bases at J, with 13 bases between the two ends. CDR3 length equals 14 residues. Germline V CDR1 and CDR2: MNHEY, SVGAGI. The CDR3 spells CASSYGGGVNGYTF. CDR3 nucleotides: TGTGCCAGCAGTTACGGAGGGGGGGTGAATGGCTACACCTTC.

Many counts were recorded for this clonotype. V usage is TRBV7-7 and J usage is TRBJ2-3; D is perhaps TRBD2 (5 bases). This CDR3 comprises 16 residues. Germline V gives CDR1 SSHAT, CDR2 FNYEAQ (reference sequence). Trimming removed 5 bases from V and 5 bases from J, with 20 bases in between. CDR3 DNA sequence: TGTGCCAGCAGCCCAGCCCCCGGGGATTTTCAAGATACGCAGTATTTT. Translated, it gives CASSPAPGDFQDTQYF.

The chain recombines TRBV5-1 with TRBJ2-2; 9 bases map to TRBD1. J lost 5 bases, V lost 0 bases, and 8 bases had no gene match. The CDR3 spans 17 residues. CDR1 is SGHRS, CDR2 YFSETQ, per germline. The CDR3 nucleotides are TGCGCCAGCAGCTTGGCCTACAGGGGGCGGATGACCGGGGAGCTGTTTTTT. Its protein product is CASSLAYRGRMTGELFF.

This chain connects TRBV20-1 to TRBJ1-5; D unresolved. CDR1 is DFQATT, CDR2 SNEGSKA, per germline (reference sequence). The CDR3 totals 12 residues. The germline V and J ends were trimmed by 4 bases and 5 bases, with 9 bases remaining between them. CDR3 in DNA: TGCAGTGCTAACGGCCCACATCAGCCCCAGCATTTT. Encoded protein: CSANGPHQPQHF.

This clonotype was picked up a small number of times. This chain connects TRBV7-3 to TRBJ2-5; D is uncertain. The length of the CDR3 is 13 residues. CDR1 is SGHTA, CDR2 FQGTGA, per germline. Trimming cost V 2 bases and J 5 bases, with 9 bases left between them. The CDR3 DNA reads TGTGCCAGCAGCTTATCGGTAATGGAGACCCAGTACTTC. Translated, it gives CASSLSVMETQYF.

The chain combines TRBV13 with TRBJ1-4; D is perhaps TRBD1 (5 bases). Germline assignment: CDR1 PRHDT and CDR2 FYEKMQ (reference sequence). V was cut by 4 bases and J by 8 bases, with 14 bases left in between. The CDR3 spans 14 residues. CDR3 sequence reads: CASSSMGAGEKLFF. The CDR3 region has the DNA TGTGCCAGCAGCTCGATGGGCGCAGGGGAAAAACTGTTTTTT.

This chain uses TRBV5-1 with TRBJ2-5, with D perhaps given as TRBD1 or TRBD2 (6 bases each). Trimming removed 3 bases at V and 5 bases at J, with 14 bases between. The CDR3 is 14 residues long. Germline V gene lookup returns CDR1 SGHRS and CDR2 YFSETQ. DNA of the CDR3: TGCGCCAGCAGCTCGTCCGGGGGCACGGAGACCCAGTACTTC. Its protein product is CASSSSGGTETQYF. The whole variable domain, filled in from reference TRBV5-1 and TRBJ2-5, reads KAGVTQTPRYLIKTRGQQVTLSCSPISGHRSVSWYQQTPGQGLQFLFEYFSETQRNKGNFPGRFSGRQFSNSRSEMNVSTLELGDSALYLCASSSSGGTETQYFGPGTRLLVL.

This clonotype has at least ten counts. This chain uses TRBV6-1 with TRBJ2-1; 7 bases agree with TRBD2. Trimming cost V 5 bases and J 8 bases; bases outside gene matches: 6. This CDR3 comprises 13 residues. Germline values: CDR1 MNHNS, CDR2 SASEGT. CDR3 loop: CASSPVAGDEQFF. The CDR3 coding sequence is TGTGCCAGCAGTCCCGTGGCGGGAGATGAGCAGTTCTTC.

The V gene is TRBV10-1, the J gene TRBJ2-3, with TRBD1 matching over 12 bases. CDR1 is WNHNN and CDR2 is SYGVQD in the germline V gene (reference sequence). Trimming removed 6 bases from V and 4 bases from J; junction bases left unmatched: 5. The CDR3 covers 15 residues. CDR3 coding DNA: TGCGCCAGCAGAGCCGGGACAGGGGGCCCAGATACGCAGTATTTT. Translating gives CASRAGTGGPDTQYF.

This clonotype has a handful of counts. The rearrangement uses TRBV6-1 and TRBJ2-1, with D perhaps matching TRBD1 or TRBD2 (5 bases each). The CDR3 spans 15 residues. Germline values: CDR1 MNHNS, CDR2 SASEGT. Trimming pared 2 bases from V and 5 bases from J, leaving 13 bases between. In DNA, the CDR3 is TGTGCCAGCAGTGAACTCGGCCAGGGAGACAATGAGCAGTTCTTC. This sequence encodes CASSELGQGDNEQFF.

In DNA form, the CDR3 reads TGTGCCAGCAGTTTATTTCGGACAGGGCTCTCCTACGAGCAGTACTTC. Its translation: CASSLFRTGLSYEQYF. The J gene is TRBJ2-7, the V gene TRBV28, with 8 nucleotides matching TRBD1. Trimming removed 1 base from V and 0 bases from J; junction bases left unmatched: 5. The CDR3 consists of 16 residues. Germline-derived CDR1 and CDR2 are MDHEN and SYDVKM. Together with reference TRBV28 and TRBJ2-7, the CDR3 gives the full variable domain: DVKVTQSSRYLVKRTGEKVFLECVQDMDHENMFWYRQDPGLGLRLIYFSYDVKMKEKGDIPEGYSVSREKKERFSLILESASTNQTSMYLCASSLFRTGLSYEQYFGPGTRLTVT.

This clonotype was counted ten times or more. The chain couples TRBV12-3 or TRBV12-4 to TRBJ2-3, with a tentative D call TRBD2 (5 bases). V lost 2 bases to trimming and J lost 2 bases, with 11 bases between them. The CDR3 runs to 15 residues. CDR3 in DNA: TGTGCCAGCAGTTTAACCGACGACTACACAGATACGCAGTATTTT. It codes for CASSLTDDYTDTQYF.

This chain joins TRBV6-2 or TRBV6-3 and TRBJ2-3; weak D call: TRBD2 (5 bases). Germline V CDR1 and CDR2: MNHEY, SVGEGT. Trimming took 5 bases from V and 0 from J, leaving 9 bases between them. The CDR3 spans 14 residues. The CDR3 DNA follows: TGTGCCAGCAGTCCGGACTTTAGCACAGATACGCAGTATTTT. This encodes CASSPDFSTDTQYF.

Details on this clonotype: One base away lies a much larger clone, so this may be a sequencing read error. V and J are TRBV7-2 and TRBJ1-5; the match to TRBD1 covers 10 bases. CDR3 size: 16 residues. The V segment lost 8 bases and the J segment 0 bases; nucleotides outside the gene matches: 7. Looked up from germline, CDR1 is SGHTA and CDR2 is FQGNSA. In nucleotides, the CDR3 is TGTGCCAGCGGCCAGACAGGGGGCCCTAGCAATCAGCCCCAGCATTTT. Translated, it gives CASGQTGGPSNQPQHF.

This clonotype was seen many times. This chain joins TRBV28 and TRBJ2-7, with D possibly TRBD2 on 5 matching bases. The CDR3 runs 13 residues. V lost 10 bases to trimming and J lost 0 bases, with 13 bases between them. Germline-derived CDR1 and CDR2 are MDHEN and SYDVKM. The DNA of the CDR3 is TGTGCCATCTCGGAGGTTAGCTCCTACGAGCAGTACTTC. As protein: CAISEVSSYEQYF.

The chain combines TRBV5-1 with TRBJ2-1; D possibly matches TRBD1 or TRBD2 (5 bases each). CDR3 length: 15 amino acids. The V end lost 0 bases, the J end lost 6 bases, and 13 bases lay between the germline ends. Germline assignment: CDR1 SGHRS and CDR2 YFSETQ. In nucleotides, the CDR3 is TGCGCCAGCAGCTTGGTCCGGGACGTGTTCAATGAGCAGTTCTTC. It yields the protein CASSLVRDVFNEQFF. The full variable domain, in which reference TRBV5-1 and TRBJ2-1 provide the parts outside the CDR3, is KAGVTQTPRYLIKTRGQQVTLSCSPISGHRSVSWYQQTPGQGLQFLFEYFSETQRNKGNFPGRFSGRQFSNSRSEMNVSTLELGDSALYLCASSLVRDVFNEQFFGPGTRLTVL.

This clonotype was found a few times. V is TRBV5-1 and J is TRBJ2-1, with D unresolved. CDR3 size: 15 residues. Germline V lookup: CDR1 SGHRS, CDR2 YFSETQ. Between the trimmed V and J ends, which lost 4 bases and 7 bases, there was a span of 18 bases. The CDR3 coding sequence is TGCGCCAGCAGCGTTGGGCGAAGCGAGCAGAATGAGCAGTTCTTC. It is translated as CASSVGRSEQNEQFF.

There are many counts of this clonotype. This sequence joins TRBV7-8 and TRBJ2-7; perhaps D is TRBD1 or TRBD2 (5 bases each). V lost 1 base, J lost 3 bases, and 16 bases lay in between. This CDR3 contains 16 residues. Germline V gene data show CDR1 as SGHVS and CDR2 as FQNEAQ. The CDR3 DNA reads TGTGCCAGCAGCTTAGATAGGCAGGGAGAGAGCTACGAGCAGTACTTC. Amino acid sequence: CASSLDRQGESYEQYF.

This clonotype was detected a few times. This chain connects TRBV7-6 to TRBJ1-5; tentatively, D is TRBD1 (5 bases). Germline V lookup: CDR1 SGHVS, CDR2 FNYEAQ. The CDR3 has 15 amino acids. Between the trimmed V and J ends, which lost 5 bases and 0 bases, there was a span of 11 bases. The CDR3 here is CASSMGPSSNQPQHF. Here the CDR3 DNA reads TGTGCCAGCAGCATGGGACCATCTAGCAATCAGCCCCAGCATTTT.